Each of the 32 T cell receptor beta chains below was sequenced from the same sample in a study of long-term antiretroviral therapy in people with HIV. A v3.0 immunoSEQ assay was performed at survey level. TCRdb keeps only in-frame clones here, not all; method: immunoSEQ multiplex PCR. The sample lists some 23,000 clones, just over 90% seen once, with less than 9.5% in the top ten. The specimen comprised unsorted PBMCs, sampled 7.6 years after starting antiretroviral therapy. The receptors were sampled from a woman aged 40 to 50 with HIV.

The chain employs TRBV6-6 and TRBJ2-5, with 10 bases identical to TRBD2. This CDR3 contains 15 residues. Germline assignment: CDR1 MNHNY and CDR2 SVGAGI (reference sequence). After removal of 2 bases from V and 4 bases from J, the junction contained 4 bases not matched to a gene. CDR3 sequence: CASSYTSGVRETQYF. CDR3 nucleotides: TGTGCCAGCAGTTACACTAGCGGGGTGAGAGAGACCCAGTACTTC.

The rearrangement joins TRBV7-2 to TRBJ2-3; 8 bases are a match to TRBD1. The germline CDR1 and CDR2 sequences are SGHTA and FQGNSA. J gave up 5 bases and V 5 bases, and 6 bases lay outside the gene matches. This CDR3 is 14 amino acids long. Here the CDR3 reads CASSPTGVGDTQYF. CDR3 in DNA: TGTGCCAGCAGCCCGACAGGGGTAGGAGATACGCAGTATTTT.

The chain uses TRBV18 and TRBJ2-7, with 9 bases fitting TRBD1. Germline CDR1 and CDR2: KGHSH and LQKENI. The CDR3 spans 15 residues. The trim removed 2 bases at V and 6 bases at J, leaving 8 bases unmatched. CDR3 nucleotide sequence: TGTGCCAGCTCACCAATGGGACAGGGTCCTAGCGAGCAGTACTTC. This translates into CASSPMGQGPSEQYF.

The V gene is TRBV6-5, the J gene TRBJ1-6; D call uncertain. Germline-derived CDR1 and CDR2 are MNHEY and SVGAGI. Trimming left V 8 bases short and J 0 bases short, with 11 bases between. The CDR3 extends over 15 amino acids. CDR3 sequence (DNA): TGTGCCAGCGCAATTGACGACTCCTATAATTCACCCCTCCACTTT. Translation: CASAIDDSYNSPLHF.

This CDR3 is CASSAGGGNQPQHF. CDR3 coding DNA: TGTGCCAGCAGTGCTGGAGGAGGCAATCAGCCCCAGCATTTT. V and J are TRBV2 and TRBJ1-5, with D uncertain. V was clipped by 4 bases and J by 2 bases, with 9 bases between them. CDR1 and CDR2 from the germline V gene are SNHLY and FYNNEI. The CDR3 loop spans 14 amino acids.

The CDR3 DNA is TGTGCCAGCAGCGCGGTGCAGGGGGAGACCCAGTACTTC. This encodes CASSAVQGETQYF. The chain uses TRBV2 and TRBJ2-5; weak D call: TRBD1 (6 bases). V was cut by 6 bases and J by 5 bases, with 13 bases left in between. This CDR3 is 13 amino acids long. Germline V gene lookup returns CDR1 SNHLY and CDR2 FYNNEI.

The chain uses TRBV2 and TRBJ2-5; D unclear. This CDR3 contains 15 residues. In germline, CDR1 is SNHLY, CDR2 FYNNEI. Trimming removed 6 bases from V and 1 base from J, with 15 bases in between. Written as DNA, the CDR3 is TGTGCCAGCAGATCAACCAGGACCCGCCAAGAGACCCAGTACTTC. It codes for CASRSTRTRQETQYF.

This rearrangement joins TRBV4-3 to TRBJ1-3; the D gene is possibly TRBD1 (5 bases). V was clipped by 0 bases and J by 8 bases, with 14 bases between them. The CDR3 has 15 residues. The germline CDR1 and CDR2 sequences are LGHNA and YSLEER. CDR3 sequence reads: CASSQEGQSRDTIYF. The CDR3 bases are TGCGCCAGCAGCCAAGAAGGACAATCTAGGGACACCATATATTTT.

The CDR3: CASSQAISGAETQYF. CDR3 in DNA: TGCGCCAGCAGCCAAGCAATTAGCGGGGCAGAGACCCAGTACTTC. This chain uses TRBV4-1 with TRBJ2-5; 8 bases fit TRBD2. This CDR3 is 15 amino acids long. Trimming removed 1 base from V and 4 bases from J; junction bases left unmatched: 5. Germline V lookup: CDR1 MGHRA, CDR2 YSYEKL.

The chain carries TRBV9 and TRBJ2-2; D is undetermined. V was trimmed by 2 bases and J by 7 bases, leaving 9 bases between them. The germline gives CDR1 SGDLS, CDR2 YYNGEE. The CDR3 extends over 13 amino acids. CDR3 region: CASSVDAYGELFF. CDR3 bases: TGTGCCAGCAGCGTCGATGCCTACGGGGAGCTGTTTTTT.

The chain is built from TRBV7-9 and TRBJ1-2; D unclear. Germline values: CDR1 SEHNR, CDR2 FQNEAQ (reference sequence). This CDR3 spans 13 amino acids. V lost 4 bases to trimming and J lost 1 base, with 7 bases between them. CDR3 in amino acids: CASSSDGNYGYTF. The CDR3 DNA reads TGTGCCAGCAGCTCGGACGGTAACTATGGCTACACCTTC.

The rearrangement joins TRBV27 to TRBJ2-1, with 9 bases that match TRBD2. V lost 2 bases to trimming and J lost 3 bases; unmatched junction nucleotides: 2. The CDR3 is 15 amino acids. Germline CDR1 is MNHEY and CDR2 is SMNVEV (reference sequence). The CDR3: CASSLLAGNYNEQFF. In DNA, the CDR3 is TGTGCCAGCAGTTTACTAGCGGGGAACTACAATGAGCAGTTCTTC.

The chain combines TRBV19 with TRBJ1-1; D might be TRBD1 (5 bases). The CDR3 covers 13 residues. Deletions cut 3 bases from V and 4 bases from J, with 9 bases between. Germline CDR1 is LNHDA and CDR2 is SQIVND (reference sequence). CDR3 sequence (DNA): TGTGCCAGTAGTATCCAGGGTGGCACTGAAGCTTTCTTT. Protein: CASSIQGGTEAFF.

CDR3 region: CAISEQGSYNTEAFF. CDR3 DNA: TGTGCCATCAGTGAGCAGGGCAGCTACAACACTGAAGCTTTCTTT. The rearrangement uses TRBV10-3 and TRBJ1-1; a weak D match, TRBD1 (5 bases). This CDR3 has 15 residues. V lost 2 bases and J lost 2, with 12 bases in between. In germline, CDR1 is ENHRY, CDR2 SYGVKD.

This clone has only a few counts. The CDR3 bases are TGTGCCAGTAGTTCGGCGGACAGAGTCAGGGAGACCCAGTACTTC. Amino acids: CASSSADRVRETQYF. V usage is TRBV19 and J usage is TRBJ2-5; TRBD1 is a possible D gene (6 bases). With 5 bases removed from V and 5 bases from J, the gap between germline ends came to 18 bases. CDR1 and CDR2 (germline): LNHDA, SQIVND (reference sequence). The CDR3 covers 15 residues. Full variable domain (rest looked up from reference TRBV19 and TRBJ2-5): DGGITQSPKYLFRKEGQNVTLSCEQNLNHDAMYWYRQDPGQGLRLIYYSQIVNDFQKGDIAEGYSVSREKKESFPLTVTSAQKNPTAFYLCASSSADRVRETQYFGPGTRLLVL.

This rearrangement joins TRBV7-2 to TRBJ1-6; no firm D call. The CDR3 is 12 amino acids. In germline, CDR1 is SGHTA, CDR2 FQGNSA. Trimming stripped 6 bases from V and 10 bases from J, with 10 bases between. The CDR3: CASSFQESPLHF. The CDR3 nucleotides are TGTGCCAGCAGTTTTCAGGAGTCACCCCTCCACTTT.

This chain uses TRBV7-6 with TRBJ2-3; 9 bases agree with TRBD2. V gave up 5 bases and J gave up 3 bases; unmatched junction bases: 15. CDR3 length: 18 residues. The germline V gene encodes CDR1 SGHVS and CDR2 FNYEAQ. The CDR3, as DNA: TGTGCCAGCAGCCCTCCCTATCCGAGACTAGCGGTGACAGATACGCAGTATTTT. Its translation: CASSPPYPRLAVTDTQYF.

The chain is built from TRBV6-6 and TRBJ1-1; the D is unclear. The CDR3 runs 14 residues. The germline V and J ends were trimmed by 8 bases and 1 base, with 14 bases remaining between them. Germline assignment: CDR1 MNHNY and CDR2 SVGAGI (reference sequence). CDR3 DNA sequence: TGTGCCAGCCTCAACCAGGCGTCGAACACTGAAGCTTTCTTT. It specifies CASLNQASNTEAFF.

The rearrangement joins TRBV20-1 to TRBJ1-1; no firm D call. The germline V gene has CDR1 DFQATT and CDR2 SNEGSKA (reference sequence). This CDR3 is built from 11 residues. V lost 0 bases, J lost 5 bases, and 4 bases lay in between. CDR3: CSARENTEAFF. DNA for the CDR3: TGCAGTGCTAGAGAAAATACTGAAGCTTTCTTT.

This chain connects TRBV4-3 to TRBJ2-5; 7 bases fit TRBD1. The CDR3 is made up of 15 amino acids. CDR1 and CDR2 from the germline V gene are LGHNA and YSLEER. Germline trimming cut 1 base from V and 5 bases from J; bases unmatched to any gene: 7. CDR3 nucleotide sequence: TGCGCCAGCAGCCAAGGGACAGGTGTAGGTGAGACCCAGTACTTC. As protein: CASSQGTGVGETQYF.

V gene TRBV30 combines with J gene TRBJ2-5; TRBD1 matches at 7 bases. Per germline, CDR1 GTSNPN and CDR2 SVGIG (reference sequence). V trimming: 5 bases; J trimming: 12 bases; junction bases outside the gene matches: 12. This CDR3 comprises 12 residues. CDR3 region: CAWARTGKLKYF. CDR3 bases: TGTGCCTGGGCAAGGACAGGAAAGTTAAAGTACTTC.

The chain recombines TRBV7-2 with TRBJ1-1, with D possibly TRBD1 on 5 matching bases. Germline V gives CDR1 SGHTA, CDR2 FQGNSA. The V end lost 1 base, the J end lost 1 base, and 7 bases lay between the germline ends. The CDR3 spans 14 residues. In nucleotides, the CDR3 is TGTGCCAGCAGCTTAGACAGGTGGAACACTGAAGCTTTCTTT. It yields the protein CASSLDRWNTEAFF.

V and J are TRBV6-5 and TRBJ1-2; D gene ambiguous. Deletions cut 6 bases from V and 8 bases from J, with 13 bases between. Germline V CDR1 and CDR2: MNHEY, SVGAGI. The CDR3 runs 12 residues. The CDR3, as DNA: TGTGCCAGCAGAATGTTGACCCCCGGCTACACCTTC. Its translation: CASRMLTPGYTF.

The chain links TRBV5-1 to TRBJ1-4, with 10 bases identical to TRBD1. Germline V CDR1 and CDR2: SGHRS, YFSETQ. Germline trimming cut 3 bases from V and 8 bases from J; bases unmatched to any gene: 4. This CDR3 has 14 amino acids. The DNA of the CDR3 is TGCGCCAGCAGCTCCGGGACAGGGGAGGAAAAACTGTTTTTT. Translated, it gives CASSSGTGEEKLFF.

This rearrangement joins TRBV6-5 to TRBJ1-1; 7 nucleotides match TRBD1. The trim removed 5 bases at V and 1 base at J, leaving 4 bases unmatched. Germline V gives CDR1 MNHEY, CDR2 SVGAGI. The CDR3 is made up of 14 amino acids. DNA for the CDR3: TGTGCCAGCAGTCCGGGGACAGCGAACACTGAAGCTTTCTTT. It yields the protein CASSPGTANTEAFF.

The rearrangement joins TRBV2 to TRBJ1-5; weak D call: TRBD1 (5 bases). The CDR3 is 14 residues long. CDR1 and CDR2 from the germline V gene are SNHLY and FYNNEI. V lost 1 base and J lost 4, with 8 bases in between. CDR3 in amino acids: CASSEEAGNQPQHF. In DNA form, the CDR3 reads TGTGCCAGCAGTGAAGAGGCAGGGAATCAGCCCCAGCATTTT.

This chain joins TRBV29-1 and TRBJ2-3, with 7 bases aligning to TRBD1. V was pared by 7 bases and J by 3 bases, with 13 bases of the junction left unmatched. This CDR3 comprises 15 residues. Germline V lookup: CDR1 SQVTM, CDR2 ANQGSEA. The CDR3 nucleotides read TGCAGCGCATCCGGGACAGAGACTCGGACAGATACGCAGTATTTT. As protein: CSASGTETRTDTQYF.

This sequence joins TRBV4-3 and TRBJ2-7; 11 bases match TRBD1. V shed 3 bases and J 2 bases; nucleotides not matched to a gene: 6. The CDR3 spans 16 residues. Germline CDR1 and CDR2: LGHNA and YSLEER. The CDR3 DNA reads as TGCGCCAGCAGCCAGGGGACAGGGGGTATGACCTACGAGCAGTACTTC. It codes for CASSQGTGGMTYEQYF.

This CDR3 is CASSLVSLAATGELFF. CDR3 coding DNA: TGTGCCAGCAGCTTAGTATCGCTAGCAGCGACCGGGGAGCTGTTTTTT. The V gene is TRBV7-8, the J gene TRBJ2-2; a weak D match, TRBD2 (5 bases). The germline V and J ends were trimmed by 1 base and 5 bases, with 14 bases remaining between them. This CDR3 spans 16 amino acids. The germline CDR1 and CDR2 sequences are SGHVS and FQNEAQ.

V is TRBV10-3 and J is TRBJ1-1, with a possible D match to TRBD1 (5 bases). V was trimmed by 2 bases and J by 0 bases, leaving 7 bases between them. This CDR3 comprises 14 residues. Germline loops: CDR1 ENHRY, CDR2 SYGVKD. CDR3: CAISEQQVNTEAFF. As DNA, the CDR3 is TGTGCCATCAGTGAGCAACAGGTGAACACTGAAGCTTTCTTT.

This chain connects TRBV7-9 to TRBJ2-2; D is uncertain. CDR3 length equals 18 residues. Per the germline V gene, CDR1 is SEHNR and CDR2 is FQNEAQ (reference sequence). V lost 5 bases to trimming and J lost 6 bases, with 25 bases between them. This CDR3 reads CASSRNPGSPLTPGELFF. In DNA, the CDR3 is TGTGCCAGCAGCCGGAATCCCGGGTCGCCCCTTACACCCGGGGAGCTGTTTTTT.

CDR3 in DNA: TGTGCCAGCAGTCTTCTTCACAGCGTCAAAGAGACCCAGTACTTC. Translated, it gives CASSLLHSVKETQYF. The chain is built from TRBV25-1 and TRBJ2-5; no clear D. Germline V gene lookup returns CDR1 MGHDK and CDR2 SYGVNS. This CDR3 has 15 amino acids. Trimming removed 5 bases at V and 3 bases at J, with 16 bases between.